One and the same sample provided the 27 T cell receptor beta chains below, sequenced in a study of cytomegalovirus exposure and HLA in healthy donors. Vbeta (60) and Jbeta (13) primers were used in the PCR. Profiled with immunoSEQ multiplex PCR; TCRdb holds only in-frame clones, not every one. The table lists more than 100,000 clones, 82% of them singletons. The sequenced sample consisted of PBMCs. These receptors originate from a woman aged 50 to 60 in good health and CMV-seropositive.

V gene TRBV7-9 combines with J gene TRBJ2-7; 8 bases map to TRBD1. Germline V gene data show CDR1 as SEHNR and CDR2 as FQNEAQ (reference sequence). There are 17 residues in the CDR3. J was trimmed by 1 base and V by 5 bases; bases with no gene match: 13. The CDR3 DNA reads TGTGCCAGCAGCAACGCTTTCGGACAGGGACCTTCCTACGAGCAGTACTTC. Translated: CASSNAFGQGPSYEQYF.

The V call is TRBV2, the J call TRBJ2-5; 7 bases map to TRBD2. The DNA matches TRBJ2-7 better at its end, which makes the J call doubtful. The CDR3 length is 14 residues. Germline CDR1 reads SNHLY; CDR2 reads FYNNEI. The CDR3 here is CASSQIPGGYEQYF. CDR3 nucleotide sequence: TGTGCCAGCAGCCAAATCCCGGGGGGCTACGAGCAGTACTTC.

Regarding this clone: The same CDR3 arises from other DNA sequences in this sample as well. This rearrangement joins TRBV6-4 to TRBJ1-1, with D possibly matching TRBD1 (6 bases). Germline V gives CDR1 MRHNA, CDR2 SNTAGT. The CDR3 is 14 amino acids. Trimming took off 0 bases at V and 4 bases at J, with 9 bases between the two ends. Here the CDR3 reads CASSDSSRGTEAFF. The CDR3 DNA reads as TGTGCCAGCAGTGACTCAAGCAGGGGCACTGAAGCTTTCTTT.

The V and J genes are TRBV7-9 and TRBJ2-7, with 13 bases identical to TRBD2. This CDR3 region has 15 residues. The germline V gene has CDR1 SEHNR and CDR2 FQNEAQ (reference sequence). V shed 4 bases and J 3 bases; nucleotides not matched to a gene: 3. The CDR3 reads CASSSTSGGFYEQYF. CDR3 in DNA: TGTGCCAGCAGCTCGACTAGCGGGGGGTTCTACGAGCAGTACTTC. The variable domain in full, with the rest retrieved from reference TRBV7-9 and TRBJ2-7, is DTGVSQNPRHKITKRGQNVTFRCDPISEHNRLYWYRQTLGQGPEFLTYFQNEAQLEKSRLLSDRFSAERPKGSFSTLEIQRTEQGDSAMYLCASSSTSGGFYEQYFGPGTRLTVT.

The rearrangement joins TRBV5-4 to TRBJ2-5, with D tentatively TRBD1 (6 bases). CDR1 SGHNT and CDR2 YYREEE come from the germline V gene (reference sequence). The V end lost 0 bases, the J end lost 2 bases, and 11 bases lay between the germline ends. This CDR3 has 15 residues. The CDR3: CASSLGKGGQETQYF. For the CDR3, the DNA is TGTGCCAGCAGCTTGGGAAAAGGGGGACAAGAGACCCAGTACTTC.

CDR3 amino acids: CASSYSRSGANVLTF. CDR3 sequence (DNA): TGTGCCAGCAGTTACAGCCGCTCTGGGGCCAACGTCCTGACTTTC. This chain connects TRBV5-8 to TRBJ2-6; no clear D. This CDR3 is built from 15 residues. V was shortened by 5 bases and J by 0 bases, with 9 bases between the two germline ends. Germline CDR1 is SGHTS and CDR2 is YDEGEE.

V gene TRBV7-2 combines with J gene TRBJ2-2; a weak D match, TRBD2 (5 bases). The CDR3 has 14 amino acids. V gave up 3 bases and J gave up 7 bases, with 12 bases separating them. The V gene's germline CDR1 is SGHTA and CDR2 FQGNSA. CDR3 DNA sequence: TGTGCCAGCAGCTTCACGGGAACCTTCGGGGAGCTGTTTTTT. This sequence encodes CASSFTGTFGELFF.

V usage is TRBV27 and J usage is TRBJ2-5; TRBD1 is a possible D gene (5 bases). Germline lookup yields CDR1 MNHEY and CDR2 SMNVEV (reference sequence). Trimming cost V 8 bases and J 4 bases, with 20 bases left between them. The length of the CDR3 is 15 residues. This CDR3 is CASPFGKGRGETQYF. The CDR3 coding sequence is TGTGCCAGCCCGTTTGGTAAGGGGCGCGGAGAGACCCAGTACTTC.

This sequence joins TRBV29-1 and TRBJ2-7; D is perhaps TRBD2 (7 bases). V shed 4 bases and J shed 6 bases, with 13 bases lying between them. Germline CDR1 reads SQVTM; CDR2 reads ANQGSEA. The CDR3 is 12 amino acids. CDR3 nucleotides: TGCAGCGTTGGGGGGGGCTCGTCCGAGCAGTACTTC. Translating gives CSVGGGSSEQYF.

V usage is TRBV2 and J usage is TRBJ1-2; TRBD1 aligns across 9 bases. The CDR3 contains 16 residues. V lost 1 base and J lost 7; bases outside the gene matches: 10. Germline CDR1 reads SNHLY; CDR2 reads FYNNEI. The CDR3 here is CASSEDPGQGMAGYTF. Here the CDR3 DNA reads TGTGCCAGCAGTGAAGACCCTGGACAGGGGATGGCTGGCTACACCTTC.

The rearrangement links TRBV11-1 to TRBJ1-2; 8 nucleotides match TRBD1. Germline-derived CDR1 and CDR2 are SGHAT and FQDESV (reference sequence). The V gene end was trimmed by 5 bases and the J gene end by 4 bases; junction bases not matched to a gene: 15. CDR3 length: 17 residues. In DNA, the CDR3 is TGTGCCAGCAGCCCCGGGACAGGACGGGGGGAATCCTATGGCTACACCTTC. Translating gives CASSPGTGRGESYGYTF.

This chain joins TRBV7-3 and TRBJ2-5, with 8 bases matching TRBD2. Germline lookup yields CDR1 SGHTA and CDR2 FQGTGA. V gave up 1 base and J gave up 5 bases; unmatched junction bases: 9. This CDR3 contains 16 residues. This chain's CDR3 is CASSLIAGGGGETQYF. CDR3 sequence (DNA): TGTGCCAGCAGCTTAATTGCGGGGGGAGGTGGTGAGACCCAGTACTTC.

This clone has more than one count but fewer than ten. The chain recombines TRBV2 with TRBJ1-4, with 7 nucleotides matching TRBD1. The germline V gene has CDR1 SNHLY and CDR2 FYNNEI. The CDR3 has 14 residues. The V and J ends lost 6 bases and 7 bases, in that order; junction bases with no gene match: 8. CDR3 loop: CASSPTGFGEKLFF. In DNA form, the CDR3 reads TGTGCCAGCAGCCCGACAGGGTTCGGTGAAAAACTGTTTTTT.

This clone was observed a handful of times. V is TRBV7-8 and J is TRBJ2-2; 13 positions agree with TRBD2. The germline V gene has CDR1 SGHVS and CDR2 FQNEAQ. J was trimmed by 6 bases and V by 5 bases; bases with no gene match: 6. The CDR3 runs 16 residues. CDR3 sequence: CASSPTSGRAPGELFF. The CDR3, as DNA: TGTGCCAGCAGCCCCACTAGCGGGAGGGCCCCCGGGGAGCTGTTTTTT.

The chain combines TRBV5-1 with TRBJ2-7; 7 nucleotides line up with TRBD1. The length of the CDR3 is 14 residues. The germline gives CDR1 SGHRS, CDR2 YFSETQ. The junction had 4 bases not matched to a gene; V was cut back by 0 bases and J by 4 bases. CDR3 in DNA: TGCGCCAGCAGCTTGGCCTCCAGGGGGTACGAGCAGTACTTC. This sequence encodes CASSLASRGYEQYF.

This clone showed up just once. The chain joins TRBV11-2 to TRBJ2-3; D gene uncertain. The germline gives CDR1 SGHAT, CDR2 FQNNGV. Trimming shortened V by 6 bases and J by 2 bases, and 12 bases separated the two germline ends. The CDR3 spans 14 residues. CDR3 in amino acids: CASRPTGATDTQYF. CDR3 nucleotides: TGTGCCAGCAGGCCAACTGGTGCCACAGATACGCAGTATTTT.

The chain has TRBV7-2 and TRBJ1-4; D gene unclear. The CDR3 contains 12 residues. CDR1 is SGHTA and CDR2 is FQGNSA in the germline V gene. The V end lost 4 bases, the J end lost 9 bases, and 9 bases lay between the germline ends. CDR3 nucleotide sequence: TGTGCCAGCAGCTATAGGAGCCAAAAACTGTTTTTT. It is translated as CASSYRSQKLFF.

This rearrangement joins TRBV11-2 to TRBJ2-7; 8 positions agree with TRBD1. The V and J ends lost 5 bases and 6 bases, in that order; junction bases with no gene match: 6. Germline loops: CDR1 SGHAT, CDR2 FQNNGV. CDR3 size: 13 residues. CDR3 loop: CASSLRTGSEQYF. The CDR3, as DNA: TGTGCCAGCAGCCTAAGGACAGGGAGCGAGCAGTACTTC.

The chain carries TRBV9 and TRBJ2-3, with 11 nucleotides matching TRBD2. The germline V gene encodes CDR1 SGDLS and CDR2 YYNGEE. The CDR3 runs to 17 residues. V was pared by 0 bases and J by 4 bases, with 7 bases of the junction left unmatched. The CDR3 spells CASSVDRLAGRADTQYF. The CDR3, as DNA: TGTGCCAGCAGCGTAGACAGACTAGCGGGGAGGGCAGATACGCAGTATTTT.

This clone was seen once. V and J are TRBV2 and TRBJ2-7; TRBD1 matches 7 bases. Looked up from germline, CDR1 is SNHLY and CDR2 is FYNNEI. Trimming removed 4 bases from V and 3 bases from J; junction bases left unmatched: 12. The CDR3 length is 16 residues. The DNA of the CDR3 is TGTGCCAGCAGTGGTAAGCAAGGGACAGTGGGCTACGAGCAGTACTTC. It codes for CASSGKQGTVGYEQYF.

The chain recombines TRBV5-4 with TRBJ2-1; 7 bases agree with TRBD2. This CDR3 is built from 14 residues. Per germline, CDR1 SGHNT and CDR2 YYREEE (reference sequence). The J segment lost 3 bases and the V segment lost 4 bases, leaving 4 bases of the junction unmatched. CDR3 in amino acids: CASSGLADYNEQFF. In DNA, the CDR3 is TGTGCCAGCAGCGGGCTAGCGGACTACAATGAGCAGTTCTTC.

V is TRBV10-1 and J is TRBJ1-5; D perhaps matches TRBD1 (5 bases). Looked up from germline, CDR1 is WNHNN and CDR2 is SYGVQD (reference sequence). V shed 4 bases and J shed 2 bases, with 12 bases lying between them. CDR3 length equals 15 residues. The CDR3 sequence is CASSGLREGNQPQHF. The CDR3 nucleotides read TGCGCCAGCAGTGGGCTCAGGGAGGGCAATCAGCCCCAGCATTTT.

The chain has TRBV4-2 and TRBJ2-7, with D possibly matching TRBD2 (6 bases). The CDR3 extends over 13 amino acids. Trimming left V 3 bases short and J 3 bases short, with 9 bases between. Germline-derived CDR1 and CDR2 are LGHNA and YNFKEQ. The CDR3 here is CASSHGGGYEQYF. CDR3 coding DNA: TGTGCCAGCAGCCATGGGGGAGGCTACGAGCAGTACTTC.

The chain links TRBV6-1 to TRBJ1-3; 9 nucleotides match TRBD1. CDR1 is MNHNS and CDR2 is SASEGT in the germline V gene. This CDR3 is 11 amino acids long. The CDR3 protein is CGTGDGNTIYF. Written as DNA, the CDR3 is TGTGGGACAGGGGATGGAAACACCATATATTTT.

Note on this clone: The junction shows a germline mismatch at one end, possibly a read error. This chain links TRBV5-1 with TRBJ2-1; 9 bases match TRBD2. This CDR3 is 18 amino acids long. The germline V gene encodes CDR1 SGHRS and CDR2 YFSETQ. CDR3 sequence reads: CASSLGKLTSGIFNEQFF. For the CDR3, the DNA is TGCGCCAGCAGTTTGGGAAAATTGACTAGCGGAATTTTCAATGAGCAGTTCTTC. Filled out from reference TRBV5-1 and TRBJ2-1, the complete variable domain reads KAGVTQTPRYLIKTRGQQVTLSCSPISGHRSVSWYQQTPGQGLQFLFEYFSETQRNKGNFPGRFSGRQFSNSRSEMNVSTLELGDSALYLCASSLGKLTSGIFNEQFFGPGTRLTVL.

Notes on this clone: Sequence at one end of the junction differs from germline and may be a read error. The chain couples TRBV7-7 to TRBJ2-1; TRBD2 is a possible D gene (6 bases). This CDR3 is built from 13 residues. Germline V gene data show CDR1 as SSHAT and CDR2 as FNYEAQ (reference sequence). DNA of the CDR3: TGTGCTAGCAGCTCGGACTATCTCAATGAGCAGTTCTTC. Encoded protein: CASSSDYLNEQFF.

This sequence joins TRBV6-5 and TRBJ2-2; D is possibly TRBD1 (5 bases). There are 15 residues in the CDR3. V lost 0 bases, J lost 1 base, and 6 bases lay in between. Germline V gene data show CDR1 as MNHEY and CDR2 as SVGAGI. CDR3 DNA: TGTGCCAGCAGTTACTCCGGACAGAACACCGGGGAGCTGTTTTTT. It codes for CASSYSGQNTGELFF.